Below are 7 T cell receptor beta chains sequenced from a single sample in a study of neurological immune-mediated disorders. MiXCR, applied by TCRdb to the 5' RACE reads, yields one record per CDR3 protein. The data contain approximately 36,000 distinct CDR3 sequences, around 14% of them singletons. Sequencing was performed on PBMCs. Every receptor here comes from a woman between 50 and 59 years old with HTLV-1-associated myelopathy (HAM/TSP).

The rearrangement links TRBV3-1 to TRBJ2-5, with TRBD2 matching over 10 bases. V was clipped by 4 bases and J by 5 bases; unmatched bases: 7. Germline V gene lookup returns CDR1 LGHDT and CDR2 YNNKEL (reference sequence). The CDR3 totals 15 residues. CDR3 sequence: CASSPGTSEAETQYF. DNA for the CDR3: TGTGCCAGCAGCCCCGGGACTAGCGAGGCGGAGACCCAGTACTTC.

This clonotype was recorded at least ten times. The gene calls are TRBV5-5 and TRBJ2-1, with TRBD2 matching 9 bases. Germline V lookup: CDR1 SGHKS, CDR2 YYEKEE (reference sequence). V dropped 5 bases and J dropped 2; count of bases not matched to a gene: 5. This CDR3 is built from 15 residues. The CDR3 loop reads CASRDSGGPYNEQFF. CDR3 sequence (DNA): TGTGCCAGCAGAGATAGCGGGGGTCCCTACAATGAGCAGTTCTTC.

There are many counts of this clonotype. The chain carries TRBV9 and TRBJ2-2; 15 bases agree with TRBD2. Germline V CDR1 and CDR2: SGDLS, YYNGEE. There are 19 residues in the CDR3. J was trimmed by 3 bases and V by 0 bases; bases with no gene match: 6. The CDR3 protein is CASSVGGLAGGPDTGELFF. The CDR3, as DNA: TGTGCCAGCAGCGTAGGCGGACTAGCGGGGGGGCCGGACACCGGGGAGCTGTTTTTT.

This clonotype was counted ten times or more. The chain has TRBV10-3 and TRBJ2-3; tentatively, D is TRBD2 (7 bases). CDR1 and CDR2 (germline): ENHRY, SYGVKD. This CDR3 region has 15 residues. V lost 3 bases and J 0 bases, leaving 10 bases between the germline ends. For the CDR3, the DNA is TGTGCCATCAGTGACGGGGGGCTGAGCACAGATACGCAGTATTTT. It is translated as CAISDGGLSTDTQYF.

This clonotype was picked up many times. The V and J genes are TRBV5-1 and TRBJ2-5, with a weak D call TRBD1 (6 bases). The ends were cut back, 4 bases at V and 0 bases at J, with 10 bases in the middle. The length of the CDR3 is 14 residues. The germline V gene encodes CDR1 SGHRS and CDR2 YFSETQ. CDR3 sequence: CASSHGTYQETQYF. DNA of the CDR3: TGCGCCAGCAGCCATGGGACATACCAAGAGACCCAGTACTTC.

The sample holds many counts of this clonotype. The chain couples TRBV12-3 or TRBV12-4 to TRBJ1-1; 10 nucleotides agree with TRBD1. The CDR3 consists of 20 residues. V lost 3 bases and J lost 6; bases outside the gene matches: 22. DNA for the CDR3: TGTGCCAGCAGTTTCCTAGGCGATCCGGGACAGGGGAGTCGGAGCCCTGAAGCTTTCTTT. Its protein product is CASSFLGDPGQGSRSPEAFF.

This clonotype came up many times. The chain combines TRBV5-1 with TRBJ2-3; 13 positions agree with TRBD2. This CDR3 has 16 amino acids. CDR1 is SGHRS and CDR2 is YFSETQ in the germline V gene. V shed 0 bases and J 4 bases; nucleotides not matched to a gene: 2. Here the CDR3 reads CASSLGGLAGADTQYF. In DNA form, the CDR3 reads TGCGCCAGCAGCTTGGGAGGACTAGCGGGGGCAGATACGCAGTATTTT. The whole variable domain, remainder taken from reference TRBV5-1 and TRBJ2-3, is KAGVTQTPRYLIKTRGQQVTLSCSPISGHRSVSWYQQTPGQGLQFLFEYFSETQRNKGNFPGRFSGRQFSNSRSEMNVSTLELGDSALYLCASSLGGLAGADTQYFGPGTRLTVL.